This TCR beta chain was obtained from a study of CD8 T cells in Susac syndrome. Those who served as multiple sclerosis controls were treatment-naive patients with stable or active relapsing-remitting disease. Negative isolation yielded CD8+ and CD4+ T cells; FACS enriched TEMRA cells. RNA, at roughly 0.45 to 1 ug, was reverse transcribed with random hexamers. Amplification of TCR beta CDR3 by immunoSEQ multiplex PCR spanned 54 Vbeta and 13 Jbeta. MiXCR, run by TCRdb on the immunoSEQ multiplex PCR reads, gives a single entry per CDR3 protein. The sample consists of 180,000 or so distinct CDR3 sequences, about 95% of them appearing once. The clonotype was recovered from a human donor with multiple sclerosis. Sample: CD4+ T cells from PBMCs.

The CDR3 DNA follows: TGTGCCAGCAGCGTCGAAGACAGGGGAAATTCACCCCTCCACTTT. Translation gives CASSVEDRGNSPLHF. The gene calls are TRBV9 and TRBJ1-6; 8 nucleotides match TRBD1. Germline-derived CDR1 and CDR2 are SGDLS and YYNGEE. CDR3 length: 15 amino acids. The trim removed 2 bases at V and 7 bases at J, leaving 5 bases unmatched.